The 13 T cell receptor beta chains in this list originate from one sample, sequenced in a study of blood T cell repertoires in COVID-19. Clones were read by immunoSEQ multiplex PCR, and TCRdb kept only the in-frame ones, dropping some. This table has 30,000 to 45,000 clones, around nine tenths appearing once. Material: peripheral blood. Source of these receptors: a human donor in a cohort sampled during active COVID-19.

The genes are TRBV6-5 and TRBJ2-2; TRBD1 might be the D (6 bases). Trimming left V 2 bases short and J 5 bases short, with 15 bases between. From germline, CDR1 is MNHEY and CDR2 SVGAGI. The CDR3 consists of 16 residues. CDR3 region: CASSYLRGQGTGELFF. Written as DNA, the CDR3 is TGTGCCAGCAGTTACCTCAGGGGCCAGGGGACCGGGGAGCTGTTTTTT.

The chain is built from TRBV2 and TRBJ1-6; D gene ambiguous. The germline V and J ends were trimmed by 0 bases and 6 bases, with 9 bases remaining between them. The CDR3 length is 15 residues. CDR1 SNHLY and CDR2 FYNNEI come from the germline V gene. Here the CDR3 DNA reads TGTGCCAGCAGTGAAGCGAAGCGCATTAATTCACCCCTCCACTTT. It yields the protein CASSEAKRINSPLHF.

V is TRBV14 and J is TRBJ2-5, with TRBD2 matching 9 bases. The J segment lost 4 bases and the V segment lost 1 base, leaving 7 bases of the junction unmatched. Germline values: CDR1 SGHDN, CDR2 FVKESK. The CDR3 has 16 residues. The CDR3 DNA is TGTGCCAGCAGCCAAGGGTGGCTAGCGGGAACAGAGACCCAGTACTTC. Its protein is CASSQGWLAGTETQYF.

The V gene is TRBV28, the J gene TRBJ1-6, with D tentatively TRBD1 (6 bases). This CDR3 has 14 amino acids. Germline V CDR1 and CDR2: MDHEN, SYDVKM. Trimming cost V 4 bases and J 4 bases, with 8 bases left between them. The chain's CDR3 is CASSSTGYNSPLHF. CDR3 in DNA: TGTGCCAGCAGTTCGACAGGATATAATTCACCCCTCCACTTT.

The chain carries TRBV19 and TRBJ2-2; 10 positions agree with TRBD1. V shed 6 bases, J shed 5 bases, and the junction held 3 bases outside the gene matches. The CDR3 is 14 residues long. Looked up from germline, CDR1 is LNHDA and CDR2 is SQIVND (reference sequence). The CDR3: CASRLDRGTGELFF. The CDR3 DNA reads TGTGCCAGTAGGTTGGACAGGGGGACCGGGGAGCTGTTTTTT.

V is TRBV5-6 and J is TRBJ1-2; no reliable D call. Looked up from germline, CDR1 is SGHDT and CDR2 is YYEEEE. Trimming pared 7 bases from V and 0 bases from J, leaving 13 bases between. The CDR3 spans 14 residues. CDR3 residues: CASYRDQPNYGYTF. The CDR3 DNA sequence: TGTGCCAGCTACAGAGATCAACCTAACTATGGCTACACCTTC.

V gene TRBV7-9 combines with J gene TRBJ2-1; 8 nucleotides agree with TRBD2. Germline-derived CDR1 and CDR2 are SEHNR and FQNEAQ (reference sequence). J gave up 4 bases and V 3 bases, and 5 bases lay outside the gene matches. This CDR3 region has 15 residues. The CDR3 sequence: CASSFGIAGYNEQFF. The CDR3 bases are TGTGCCAGCAGCTTTGGGATAGCGGGGTACAATGAGCAGTTCTTC.

The chain recombines TRBV18 with TRBJ2-7; 9 positions match TRBD1. Per the germline V gene, CDR1 is KGHSH and CDR2 is LQKENI. The CDR3 is made up of 15 amino acids. Losses at the gene ends were 2 bases for V and 2 bases for J; bases not matched to a gene: 4. CDR3 sequence: CASSPAQGAPYEQYF. The CDR3 region has the DNA TGTGCCAGCTCACCAGCACAGGGGGCTCCCTACGAGCAGTACTTC.

This rearrangement joins TRBV19 to TRBJ2-3; TRBD1 matches at 9 bases. V lost 3 bases and J lost 3; bases outside the gene matches: 4. The germline gives CDR1 LNHDA, CDR2 SQIVND (reference sequence). The length of the CDR3 is 15 residues. The CDR3 coding sequence is TGTGCCAGTAGTATGAGGACAGGGGTGACAGATACGCAGTATTTT. It codes for CASSMRTGVTDTQYF.

The V and J genes are TRBV7-9 and TRBJ2-7; tentatively, D is TRBD2 (6 bases). The CDR3 is 14 amino acids. V dropped 1 base and J dropped 7 bases, with 14 bases sitting between them. Germline CDR1 reads SEHNR; CDR2 reads FQNEAQ (reference sequence). CDR3 amino acids: CASSLGGTRKEQYF. As DNA, the CDR3 is TGTGCCAGCAGCTTAGGCGGGACCAGAAAGGAGCAGTACTTC.

V usage is TRBV5-8 and J usage is TRBJ2-7, with 7 bases that match TRBD2. Germline V gene sequence: CDR1 SGHTS, CDR2 YDEGEE. The CDR3 is made up of 13 amino acids. With 5 bases clipped from V and 2 bases from J, the junction kept 4 bases outside the gene matches. Here the CDR3 reads CASSTGRTYEQYF. The CDR3 DNA reads as TGTGCCAGCAGTACCGGGAGGACCTACGAGCAGTACTTC.

V gene TRBV4-1 combines with J gene TRBJ1-6; D possibly corresponds to TRBD1 (6 bases). Germline lookup yields CDR1 MGHRA and CDR2 YSYEKL. This CDR3 has 18 residues. The V end lost 0 bases, the J end lost 10 bases, and 22 bases lay between the germline ends. In DNA, the CDR3 is TGCGCCAGCAGCCAAGATAGGGGGACCGCAGGCGTAGGGTCACCCCTCCACTTT. Residues: CASSQDRGTAGVGSPLHF.

V and J are TRBV5-4 and TRBJ1-3; D not certain. Germline V CDR1 and CDR2: SGHNT, YYREEE (reference sequence). CDR3 size: 15 residues. V lost 4 bases to trimming and J lost 0 bases, with 11 bases between them. The CDR3, as DNA: TGTGCCAGCAGCCCACAGCAGAACTCTGGAAACACCATATATTTT. Translating it yields CASSPQQNSGNTIYF.